What follows describes a single T cell receptor beta chain. This clonotype showed up many times. The clone's antigen remains unknown. No base qualities exist here, and no much larger clone lies one base off it. For repertoire sequencing, TCR beta CDR3 regions were amplified from RNA transcripts. The first round of RT-PCR was done with HTBI primers and the Qiagen OneStep RT-PCR kit, and was followed by a second round of multiplex PCR, then size selection and purification. Libraries were sequenced paired-end with 100 bp reads on an Illumina HiSeq2000. The original pipeline was this. SOAPnuke was used for read processing, and reads with adapters, uncalled bases, a mean Phred below 15, or no exact constant-primer or identifier match were discarded. COPE v1.2.5 was used to merge the high-quality paired reads. Each unique nucleotide sequence was defined as a clonotype, and clonotypes were aligned to IMGT TRB V, D and J references with MiTCR v1.1. The analysis was limited to V-J combinations with a frequency above 0.0001, which together covered 99.2% of repertoires. For each V-J combination, a TCR clonal expansion and chaos score was defined as the ratio of F50 clonal expansion to chaos observed in the TCRdist matrix. Welch's t-statistics and random forest were used to reduce features to more than ten V-J combinations, which were fed into a naive Bayes classifier. The similarity between thyroid and blood repertoires was quantified using the Morisita-Horn index. TCRdb reprocessed the public reads (quality trimming at Q25 with fastp, clone calling with MiXCR) and kept in-frame beta chains. Entries that share a CDR3 protein sequence are merged under the most common genes and DNA. TCRdb's processing, not the authors' own work, is the source of the V and J calls. The sample data list over 450,000 distinct CDR3 sequences, and 13% to 15% of these were observed just once. The top ten clonotypes cover 9.5% to 10% of the sample.

This sample was taken from a study of Graves' ophthalmopathy and Graves' hyperthyroidism (dated by TCRdb to the late 2010s). Background on the whole study: Peripheral blood samples were taken at the time of initial diagnosis, before any treatment was given. TCR beta repertoire signatures were used to distinguish Graves' ophthalmopathy from Graves' hyperthyroidism and to predict progression to ophthalmopathy. The 100 discovery patients were randomly split 7:3 into training and test sets. After sampling, hyperthyroidism patients received methimazole starting at 30 mg daily, and ophthalmopathy patients received high-dose intravenous methylprednisolone. In total, under 150 blood samples were TCR-sequenced: some 40 ophthalmopathy, some 75 hyperthyroidism and approximately 17 hyperthyroidism-to-ophthalmopathy patients. For independent validation, a separate cohort was made up of approximately 19 hyperthyroidism patients plus 17 patients who later progressed from hyperthyroidism to ophthalmopathy. A discovery set of 95 to 100 patients (43 ophthalmopathy, around 57 stable hyperthyroidism) was enrolled to explore V-J signatures distinguishing ophthalmopathy from hyperthyroidism. T-cell repertoires of thyroid tissue and blood were compared in over 5 hyperthyroidism patients. What the research found in general, with its limitations: In cross-validation, the 13-signature model distinguished ophthalmopathy from stable hyperthyroidism with around 90% sensitivity and roughly 81% specificity, while in the test set the corresponding values were around 79% and 71%. In validation, the model predicted ophthalmopathy progression with 55% to 71% sensitivity and approximately 78% specificity; roughly eleven predicted patients were CT-confirmed with GO in a median of 6.5 months. No statistical method was used to predetermine the sample size, and group allocation was not hidden from the investigators. Most of the expanded thyroid clonotypes with a frequency above 0.001 were also detected in blood, and it was suggested that the thyroid immune response may be reflected by blood repertoires.

Patients with ophthalmopathy had moderately to severely active disease, with a Clinical Activity Score of 3 or more, a NOSPECS grade of 4 or more, and a disease duration of less than 3 months. Patients with other autoimmune diseases, uncontrolled infections, pregnancy or lactation were excluded. Diagnosis was based on clinical symptoms, serum thyroxine, TRAb, thyroid ultrasound and orbital computed tomography. Ficoll-Paque density gradient centrifugation was used to isolate PBMCs from 9.5 to 10 ml of fresh peripheral blood. Trizol reagent was used to extract the total RNA, and its quality was then checked on an Agilent 2100 Bioanalyzer. What was sequenced was blood. The clonotype originates from a woman younger than 45 with Graves' ophthalmopathy. Donor details come from another sample of the same person, matched by shared clones.

The CDR3 amino acid sequence is: CSARVHTEAFF. The base sequence is TGCAGTGCTAGAGTCCACACTGAAGCTTTCTTT. The chain employs TRBV20-1 and TRBJ1-1, with the D gene call left open. V and J lose 1 base and 3 bases, and a span of 3 bases separates them. The CDR3 contains 11 residues, cysteine and phenylalanine counted. Only the CDR3 part of the read is kept: 33 bases, read in frame from the first base. In the germline V gene (reference sequence), CDR1 corresponds to DFQATT and CDR2 to SNEGSKA.